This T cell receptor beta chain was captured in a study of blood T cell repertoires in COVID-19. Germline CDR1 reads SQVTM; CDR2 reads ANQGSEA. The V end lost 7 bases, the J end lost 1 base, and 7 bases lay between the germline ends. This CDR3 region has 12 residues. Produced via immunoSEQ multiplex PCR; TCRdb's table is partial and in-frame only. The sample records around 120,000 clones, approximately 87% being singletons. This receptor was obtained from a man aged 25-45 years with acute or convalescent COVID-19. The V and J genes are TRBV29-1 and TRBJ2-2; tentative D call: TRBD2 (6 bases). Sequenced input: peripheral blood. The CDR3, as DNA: TGCAGCGCCGGGAGGAACACCGGGGAGCTGTTTTTT. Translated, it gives CSAGRNTGELFF.